What follows describes a single T cell receptor (beta chain). This entry is derived from a study of technical replicates of blood from several donors. The CDR3 totals 16 residues. Germline lookup yields CDR1 SGHDT and CDR2 YYEEEE. The V segment lost 4 bases and the J segment 9 bases; nucleotides outside the gene matches: 11. Here immunoSEQ multiplex PCR was the method, and the copy in TCRdb shows in-frame clones only, minus some. The sample lists 65,000 to 85,000 clones, roughly 94% occurring once. The sequencing sample was made of T cells isolated from PBMCs. The V gene is TRBV5-6, the J gene TRBJ2-2; 11 bases align to TRBD1. The TCR was taken from a human donor in good health. The DNA for the CDR3 is TGTGCCAGCAGCCTTGGACAGGGGGCAACGACCTGGGAGCTGTTTTTT. The encoded protein is CASSLGQGATTWELFF. Looking up the rest from reference TRBV5-6 and TRBJ2-2 gives the full variable domain: DAGVTQSPTHLIKTRGQQVTLRCSPKSGHDTVSWYQQALGQGPQFIFQYYEEEERQRGNFPDRFSGHQFPNYSSELNVNALLLGDSALYLCASSLGQGATTWELFFGEGSRLTVL.